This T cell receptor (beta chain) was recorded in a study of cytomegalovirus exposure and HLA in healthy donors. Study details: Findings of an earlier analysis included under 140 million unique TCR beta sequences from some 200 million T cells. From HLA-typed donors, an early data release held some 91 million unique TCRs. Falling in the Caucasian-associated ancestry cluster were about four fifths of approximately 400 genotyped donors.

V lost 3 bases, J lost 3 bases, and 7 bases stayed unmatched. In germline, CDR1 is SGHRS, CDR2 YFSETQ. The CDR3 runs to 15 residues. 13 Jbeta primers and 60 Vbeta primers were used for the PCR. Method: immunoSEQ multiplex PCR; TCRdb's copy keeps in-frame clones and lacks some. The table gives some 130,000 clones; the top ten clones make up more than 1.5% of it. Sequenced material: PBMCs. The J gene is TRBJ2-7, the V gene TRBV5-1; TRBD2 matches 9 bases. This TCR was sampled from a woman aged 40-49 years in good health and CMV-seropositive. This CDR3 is CASSYLSGGLYEQYF. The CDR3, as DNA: TGCGCCAGCAGCTACCTTAGCGGGGGTCTCTACGAGCAGTACTTC.